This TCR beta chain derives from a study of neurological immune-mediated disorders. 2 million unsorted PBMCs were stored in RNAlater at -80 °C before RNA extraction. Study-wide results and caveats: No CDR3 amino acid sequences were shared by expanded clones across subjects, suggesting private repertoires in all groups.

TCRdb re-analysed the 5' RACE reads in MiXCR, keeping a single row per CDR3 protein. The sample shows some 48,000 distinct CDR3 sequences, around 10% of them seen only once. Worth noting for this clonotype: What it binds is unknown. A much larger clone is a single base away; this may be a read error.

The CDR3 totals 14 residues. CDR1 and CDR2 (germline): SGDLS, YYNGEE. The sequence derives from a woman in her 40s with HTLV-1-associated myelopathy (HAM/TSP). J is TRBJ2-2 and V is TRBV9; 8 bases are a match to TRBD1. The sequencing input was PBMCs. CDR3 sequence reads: CASMGQVGTVELFF. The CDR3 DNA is TGTGCCAGCATGGGACAGGTCGGCACCGTGGAGCTGTTTTTT.